The T cell receptor beta chain under discussion was sequenced for a study of blood T cell repertoires in COVID-19. Study overall: Some COVID-19 samples were acute and others convalescent; all came from the United States, Italy and Spain. Sources were T cells, B-cell-depleted T cells, or PBMCs; the material itself was cDNA or gDNA.

The CDR3 is 15 residues long. The V segment lost 5 bases and the J segment 3 bases; nucleotides outside the gene matches: 6. CDR1 is PRHDT, CDR2 FYEKMQ, per germline (reference sequence). Original analysis: Reference gene primer amplification gave nucleated cell count estimates. The method was immunoSEQ multiplex PCR; TCRdb's version includes in-frame clones alone and lacks a portion of them. V and J calls and clone size are copied from that table; D and trimming were computed from the DNA. The sample shows 350,000 to 450,000 clones, about 90% of them seen only once. The chain joins TRBV13 to TRBJ1-2; 10 bases align to TRBD1. This clonotype was obtained from a man aged 40-55 years with acute or convalescent COVID-19. Material: peripheral blood. CDR3 region: CASSPDRGTYYGYTF. The CDR3 DNA is TGTGCCAGCAGCCCGGACAGGGGGACCTACTATGGCTACACCTTC.